This T cell receptor beta chain came from a study of cytomegalovirus exposure and HLA in healthy donors. Study-wide points: CMV antigen specificity was confirmed in vitro for a few CMV-associated chains. It was reported in a later analysis that an Asian-associated ancestry cluster showed fewer N-insertions than the 666-donor mean.

PCR involved 60 Vbeta and 13 Jbeta primers. Study processing details: Per a later analysis, the number of unique TCR beta chains was approximately 73 million, of which 10 million to 11 million were shared. This table comes from immunoSEQ multiplex PCR, and its TCRdb copy is limited to in-frame clones, with some not included. V, J and clone size are those of that table, while D and trimming were read from the DNA. The sample contains just over 150,000 clones, roughly 79% of which appear only once. The germline V gene encodes CDR1 SNHLY and CDR2 FYNNEI. CDR3 length: 15 residues. The ends were cut back, 9 bases at V and 0 bases at J, with 14 bases in the middle. As to this clone: Antigen unknown.

The sample consisted of PBMCs. This TCR was sampled from a woman in her forties or fifties in good health and CMV-seropositive. This sequence joins TRBV2 and TRBJ1-4; no reliable D call. For the CDR3, the DNA is TGTGCCAGTACAAATCGACTGACAACTAATGAAAAACTGTTTTTT. The encoded protein is CASTNRLTTNEKLFF.